The source of this T cell receptor (beta chain) is a study of OX40 agonist ivuxolimab in advanced cancers. Peripheral blood came from all dose cohorts at three timepoints. Repertoires were generated with immunoSEQ multiplex PCR, while TCRdb's copy carries only in-frame clones and drops some. The table shows tens of thousands of clones, with around nine tenths occurring only once. This sample comprised CD4+ or CD8+ T cells sorted from blood, obtained in a trial of the OX40 agonist ivuxolimab. This sequence was found in an adult with an advanced solid tumor such as melanoma, head and neck, liver or kidney cancer.

The CDR3 is CASTDRVGYGYTF. The DNA for the CDR3 is TGTGCCAGTACGGACAGGGTTGGCTATGGCTACACCTTC. The chain recombines TRBV28 with TRBJ1-2; TRBD1 aligns across 8 bases. Germline-derived CDR1 and CDR2 are MDHEN and SYDVKM. This CDR3 region has 13 residues. The V gene end was trimmed by 9 bases and the J gene end by 4 bases; junction bases not matched to a gene: 7.